A selection of T cell receptor beta chains follows, all from one sample in a study of CD8+ T cells in alopecia areata. Method: immunoSEQ multiplex PCR; TCRdb's copy keeps in-frame clones and lacks some. In the table there are some 180,000 clones, roughly 46% of which are singletons. Here the sequenced sample was CD8+ T cells sorted from blood, taken around week 53, from a patient treated with tofacitinib. The receptors derive from a human donor with alopecia areata. The CDR3 runs from the conserved cysteine through the conserved F or W. A D gene is named only where the DNA matches it firmly. Size values are once, few and many counts, or a class for expanded clones, and some rows have none.

cdr3_aa cdr3_nt j_call clone_size v_call d_call
CASGTTTYEQYF TGTGCCAGTGGGACGACGACCTACGAGCAGTACTTC TRBJ2-7 - TRBV30 -
CASSLAWGRNEQFF TGTGCCAGCAGTTTGGCCTGGGGCCGAAATGAGCAGTTCTTC TRBJ2-1 - TRBV27 -
CASSLVTGGNYEQYF TGCGCCAGCAGCTTGGTAACAGGTGGGAACTACGAGCAGTACTTC TRBJ2-7 - TRBV5-1 -
CASSIKAGNTEAFF TGTGCCAGTAGTATAAAGGCAGGGAACACTGAAGCTTTCTTT TRBJ1-1 few TRBV19 -
CASSSPLRGAYGYTF TGTGCCAGCAGCTCCCCGCTCAGGGGGGCGTATGGCTACACCTTC TRBJ1-2 few TRBV27 TRBD1
CASSLGRGGPYEQYF TGCGCCAGCAGCCTCGGGAGGGGCGGCCCTTACGAGCAGTACTTC TRBJ2-7 - TRBV5-1 TRBD2
CASSLESNSPLHF TGTGCCAGCAGCTTAGAGAGCAATTCACCCCTCCACTTT TRBJ1-6 few TRBV7-9 -
CASSPQGAAGYTF TGTGCCAGCAGCCCACAGGGGGCGGCAGGCTACACCTTC TRBJ1-2 once TRBV7-6 TRBD1
CASSQDRGDSSYEQYF TGTGCCAGCAGCCAAGATCGGGGGGACAGCTCCTACGAGCAGTACTTC TRBJ2-7 - TRBV4-2 -
CASRTQGTQGEQYF TGTGCCAGCAGAACTCAGGGGACCCAGGGGGAGCAGTACTTC TRBJ2-7 few TRBV6-5 -
CSVEKDRAGEQYF TGCAGCGTTGAGAAGGACAGGGCGGGCGAGCAGTACTTC TRBJ2-7 few TRBV29-1 TRBD1
CASSQGRPQATNEKLFF TGCGCCAGCAGCCAAGGGAGACCCCAGGCAACTAATGAAAAACTGTTTTTT TRBJ1-4 - TRBV4-3 -
CASSFWQGGNEQYF TGTGCCAGCAGCTTCTGGCAGGGGGGCAACGAGCAGTACTTC TRBJ2-7 - TRBV5-6 -
CATRGPSSYNEQFF TGTGCCACGAGGGGACCGAGCTCCTACAATGAGCAGTTCTTC TRBJ2-1 once TRBV6-5 -
CASSFRGGPYNEQFF TGTGCCAGCAGTTTTAGGGGGGGCCCCTACAATGAGCAGTTCTTC TRBJ2-1 - TRBV11-2 -
CATTQAGGTDTQYF TGTGCCACCACCCAAGCGGGGGGCACAGATACGCAGTATTTT TRBJ2-3 - TRBV2 TRBD2
CASSASGTVVTQYF TGTGCCAGCAGCGCAAGCGGTACGGTGGTTACGCAGTATTTT TRBJ2-3 few TRBV9 -
CSVDNSRNYGYTF TGCAGCGTTGATAACAGTCGTAACTATGGCTACACCTTC TRBJ1-2 - TRBV29-1 -
CSVGAAPGELFF TGCAGCGTGGGGGCGGCCCCCGGGGAGCTGTTTTTT TRBJ2-2 few TRBV29-1 -
CASSLPGGTQYF TGTGCCAGCAGCCTGCCGGGGGGGACCCAGTACTTC TRBJ2-5 - TRBV13 TRBD2
CSVAGQANQPQHF TGCAGCGTTGCGGGGCAGGCAAATCAGCCCCAGCATTTT TRBJ1-5 - TRBV29-1 -
CAWSVVGSTEAFF TGTGCCTGGAGTGTGGTGGGGAGCACTGAAGCTTTCTTT TRBJ1-1 - TRBV30 -
CASSLGSGGFQETQYF TGTGCCAGCAGCTTAGGGAGCGGGGGATTCCAAGAGACCCAGTACTTC TRBJ2-5 - TRBV7-9 TRBD2
CATSMIRPGYGYTF TGTGCCACCAGCATGATAAGGCCGGGCTATGGCTACACCTTC TRBJ1-2 once TRBV15 -
CASSQMQADTQYF TGCGCCAGCAGCCAAATGCAGGCAGATACGCAGTATTTT TRBJ2-3 - TRBV4-3 -
CASSLRGDGTGELFF TGTGCCAGCAGCCTCAGGGGCGACGGGACCGGGGAGCTGTTTTTT TRBJ2-2 - TRBV7-9 -
CAWSVSYEQYF TGTGCCTGGAGTGTGAGTTACGAGCAGTACTTC TRBJ2-7 - TRBV30 -